The 23 T cell receptor beta chains listed next were all sequenced from one sample in a study of blood T cell repertoires in COVID-19. The data were produced by immunoSEQ multiplex PCR, yet TCRdb's version contains in-frame clones alone and is incomplete. The sample includes roughly 77,000 clones, more than 60% seen only once; the top ten take 9.5% to 10%. Sample: peripheral blood. Every receptor here comes from a human donor in a cohort sampled during active COVID-19.

The chain joins TRBV2 to TRBJ1-2, with D tentatively TRBD1 (5 bases). Trimming stripped 8 bases from V and 2 bases from J, with 9 bases between. Germline loops: CDR1 SNHLY, CDR2 FYNNEI. The CDR3 has 12 amino acids. CDR3 sequence: CASGKGNYGYTF. Here the CDR3 DNA reads TGTGCCAGCGGTAAGGGGAACTATGGCTACACCTTC.

The V gene is TRBV10-3, the J gene TRBJ2-4; the match to TRBD2 covers 7 bases. Germline V gives CDR1 ENHRY, CDR2 SYGVKD. J gave up 1 base and V 0 bases, and 6 bases lay outside the gene matches. This CDR3 has 17 residues. CDR3 coding DNA: TGTGCCATCAGTGAGTCAGAAAGCGGGGTGGCCAAAAACATTCAGTACTTC. Translating it yields CAISESESGVAKNIQYF.

The J gene is TRBJ2-5, the V gene TRBV14; 7 bases map to TRBD1. Looked up from germline, CDR1 is SGHDN and CDR2 is FVKESK. The CDR3 contains 17 residues. The V segment lost 0 bases and the J segment 4 bases; nucleotides outside the gene matches: 11. CDR3 protein: CASSQDWKGGLGETQYF. The CDR3 DNA sequence: TGTGCCAGCAGCCAAGATTGGAAAGGGGGCTTGGGAGAGACCCAGTACTTC.

This sequence joins TRBV19 and TRBJ1-2; the D is unclear. CDR1 and CDR2 from the germline V gene are LNHDA and SQIVND (reference sequence). This CDR3 region has 15 residues. V gave up 5 bases and J gave up 4 bases, with 17 bases separating them. CDR3 DNA sequence: TGTGCCAGTAGTTCCCCCCACCCGGGGATCTATGGCTACACCTTC. Its protein is CASSSPHPGIYGYTF.

This sequence joins TRBV7-9 and TRBJ2-1, with D possibly being TRBD2 (8 bases). CDR3 length: 15 amino acids. In germline, CDR1 is SEHNR, CDR2 FQNEAQ (reference sequence). Trimming cost V 8 bases and J 3 bases, with 17 bases left between them. The chain's CDR3 is CASRGGAGGYNEQFF. Here the CDR3 DNA reads TGTGCCAGCCGAGGGGGCGCGGGGGGCTACAATGAGCAGTTCTTC.

This clone has just a few counts. The rearrangement links TRBV5-1 to TRBJ2-5, with TRBD1 identical over 7 bases. Unmatched junction bases numbered 6, after V lost 4 bases and J lost 6 bases. Germline-derived CDR1 and CDR2 are SGHRS and YFSETQ. The CDR3 has 13 amino acids. The CDR3 protein is CASSRQGEQTQYF. The CDR3 DNA is TGCGCCAGCAGCAGACAGGGTGAACAGACCCAGTACTTC.

This clone was seen more than once but under ten times. CDR3 coding DNA: TGTGCCAGCTCGCCAGGACAGGGTAGTAGCAGCGAGCAGTACTTC. It is translated as CASSPGQGSSSEQYF. V gene TRBV18 combines with J gene TRBJ2-7; TRBD1 matches at 8 bases. The CDR3 contains 15 residues. J was trimmed by 6 bases and V by 6 bases; bases with no gene match: 13. In germline, CDR1 is KGHSH, CDR2 LQKENI.

The chain joins TRBV20-1 to TRBJ1-5, with 9 bases fitting TRBD1. Germline trimming cut 3 bases from V and 5 bases from J; bases unmatched to any gene: 5. Germline-derived CDR1 and CDR2 are DFQATT and SNEGSKA (reference sequence). This CDR3 region has 14 residues. CDR3 in amino acids: CSASGTGTDQPQHF. In DNA form, the CDR3 reads TGCAGTGCTAGTGGGACAGGGACGGATCAGCCCCAGCATTTT.

The chain joins TRBV28 to TRBJ1-2; 12 nucleotides align to TRBD1. Per the germline V gene, CDR1 is MDHEN and CDR2 is SYDVKM. This CDR3 is built from 16 residues. The V segment lost 8 bases and the J segment 7 bases; nucleotides outside the gene matches: 14. The CDR3 reads CASLDFPGQGAGGYTF. CDR3 DNA: TGTGCCAGCCTTGATTTCCCGGGACAGGGGGCAGGTGGCTACACCTTC.

The V gene is TRBV7-8, the J gene TRBJ1-2, with unresolved D. Deletions cut 4 bases from V and 8 bases from J, with 17 bases between. The CDR3 extends over 14 amino acids. Germline CDR1 and CDR2: SGHVS and FQNEAQ. In DNA form, the CDR3 reads TGTGCCAGCAGCTCCCTTTCCCCTAATCACGGCTACACCTTC. Protein: CASSSLSPNHGYTF.

The chain employs TRBV18 and TRBJ1-1, with D hard to call. The ends were cut back, 8 bases at V and 2 bases at J, with 12 bases in the middle. The CDR3 is 13 amino acids. Germline loops: CDR1 KGHSH, CDR2 LQKENI. The CDR3 DNA reads as TGTGCCAGCGCGAGTAACAGAAACACTGAAGCTTTCTTT. This translates into CASASNRNTEAFF.

This chain connects TRBV6-5 to TRBJ1-1; 8 bases align to TRBD1. Germline V gives CDR1 MNHEY, CDR2 SVGAGI. The J segment lost 3 bases and the V segment lost 8 bases, leaving 8 bases of the junction unmatched. The CDR3 runs 14 residues. In DNA form, the CDR3 reads TGTGCCAGCGGCAGGGGGCCCACGGACACTGAAGCTTTCTTT. Translation: CASGRGPTDTEAFF.

In this sample, this clone turned up a few times. V is TRBV5-6 and J is TRBJ1-5; D gene uncertain. Between the trimmed V and J ends, which lost 4 bases and 3 bases, there was a span of 20 bases. This CDR3 comprises 17 residues. Germline CDR1 reads SGHDT; CDR2 reads YYEEEE. The CDR3 DNA reads as TGTGCCAGCAGCCTTTTCCGGGGAGACCTGGTCAATCAGCCCCAGCATTTT. This codes for CASSLFRGDLVNQPQHF.

J is TRBJ1-4 and V is TRBV7-2; no clear D. Deletions cut 5 bases from V and 7 bases from J, with 11 bases between. This CDR3 comprises 13 residues. Per the germline V gene, CDR1 is SGHTA and CDR2 is FQGNSA. CDR3 in amino acids: CASSPRGGEKLFF. In DNA, the CDR3 is TGTGCCAGCAGCCCGCGGGGTGGTGAAAAACTGTTTTTT.

The genes are TRBV5-1 and TRBJ2-7; TRBD1 matches 7 bases. The V segment lost 0 bases and the J segment 6 bases; nucleotides outside the gene matches: 3. The CDR3 has 13 amino acids. Germline CDR1 and CDR2: SGHRS and YFSETQ. The CDR3 DNA reads TGCGCCAGCAGCTTGGCCGAGGGGGCCGAGCAGTACTTC. This sequence encodes CASSLAEGAEQYF.

There are a few counts of this clone. This chain connects TRBV19 to TRBJ2-5; perhaps TRBD2 as D (6 bases). CDR3 length: 13 amino acids. Trimming cost V 3 bases and J 4 bases, with 9 bases left between them. Per the germline V gene, CDR1 is LNHDA and CDR2 is SQIVND (reference sequence). The CDR3 sequence: CASSIGTLETQYF. DNA for the CDR3: TGTGCCAGTAGTATTGGGACTCTAGAGACCCAGTACTTC.

This clone was found a few times. The chain joins TRBV4-1 to TRBJ1-6; a weak D match, TRBD1 (6 bases). Germline values: CDR1 MGHRA, CDR2 YSYEKL. The CDR3 spans 17 residues. The ends were cut back, 3 bases at V and 10 bases at J, with 22 bases in the middle. CDR3 sequence: CASSQKILGRGESPLHF. The CDR3 nucleotides read TGCGCCAGCAGCCAGAAGATCCTCGGCAGGGGAGAGTCACCCCTCCACTTT.

The chain uses TRBV19 and TRBJ1-3; D is uncertain. Trimming took off 6 bases at V and 0 bases at J, with 6 bases between the two ends. CDR1 and CDR2 from the germline V gene are LNHDA and SQIVND (reference sequence). The CDR3 has 13 residues. CDR3 region: CASRISSGNTIYF. CDR3 nucleotides: TGTGCCAGTAGAATCAGCTCTGGAAACACCATATATTTT.

V is TRBV5-4 and J is TRBJ2-5; 11 bases fit TRBD2. The CDR3 covers 15 residues. From germline, CDR1 is SGHNT and CDR2 YYREEE (reference sequence). V trimming: 3 bases; J trimming: 4 bases; junction bases outside the gene matches: 5. CDR3 nucleotide sequence: TGTGCCAGCAGCTGGGGACTAGCGGAAGGAGAGACCCAGTACTTC. Amino acids: CASSWGLAEGETQYF.

V and J are TRBV21-1 and TRBJ2-6; the table calls TRBD2, which could not be checked here. TRBV21-1 is a pseudogene locus. This CDR3 comprises 18 residues. The CDR3 sequence: CASRTTSGVDSGANVLTF. The CDR3 DNA reads TGTGCCAGCAGGACAACTAGCGGGGTCGACTCTGGGGCCAACGTCCTGACTTTC.

The chain joins TRBV4-1 to TRBJ1-2; D not certain. CDR1 MGHRA and CDR2 YSYEKL come from the germline V gene. CDR3 length equals 13 residues. Trimming removed 1 base at V and 8 bases at J, with 11 bases between. The CDR3: CASSQGSVFGYTF. The CDR3 DNA sequence: TGCGCCAGCAGCCAAGGGTCGGTATTCGGCTACACCTTC.

This clone was counted once. The chain carries TRBV27 and TRBJ2-1; 8 bases map to TRBD2. This CDR3 is built from 17 residues. In germline, CDR1 is MNHEY, CDR2 SMNVEV (reference sequence). With V trimmed by 3 bases and J by 4 bases, 11 bases remained unmatched. The CDR3 loop reads CASSFGAGGDIYNEQFF. Here the CDR3 DNA reads TGTGCCAGCAGTTTTGGGGCGGGGGGCGATATTTACAATGAGCAGTTCTTC.

This chain links TRBV6-2 or TRBV6-3 with TRBJ2-1; TRBD2 aligns across 7 bases. The CDR3 has 15 residues. After removal of 5 bases from V and 5 bases from J, the junction contained 9 bases not matched to a gene. Germline assignment: CDR1 MNHEY and CDR2 SVGEGT. The CDR3 DNA is TGTGCCAGCAGTCTAGCGGATCGACGCAACAATGAGCAGTTCTTC. Protein sequence: CASSLADRRNNEQFF.